This TCR beta chain was sequenced for a study of CD4 T cells in relation to SARS-CoV-2 and coronaviruses. Broader study findings: Crossreactivity was assessed only for spike protein, not other viral proteins.

The repertoire was sequenced with immunoSEQ multiplex PCR; TCRdb's copy has only in-frame clones and lacks some. The data hold roughly 68,000 clones, with approximately 93% observed a single time. Before the COVID-19 pandemic, during about 2010-2018, CD4+ T cells were taken from unexposed donors. As for this clone: Its antigen is undetermined.

Trimming took off 1 base at V and 5 bases at J, with 8 bases between the two ends. This CDR3 spans 12 amino acids. The germline gives CDR1 SQVTM, CDR2 ANQGSEA. The source material was naive CD4+ T cells from PBMCs. As to subset: naive CD4+ T cells isolated by negative enrichment. This clonotype originated in a human donor in good health. The chain combines TRBV29-1 with TRBJ2-5, with a weak D call TRBD1 (5 bases). CDR3 bases: TGCAGCGTTGAAGGGGGCGCGGAGACCCAGTACTTC. It yields the protein CSVEGGAETQYF.